The clone carrying this T cell receptor (beta chain) came up many times. As yet, its antigen is unknown. These patients, aged 18 to 65, had recently diagnosed hyperthyroidism lasting under 2 months. PBMCs came from roughly 10 ml fresh peripheral blood. This CDR3 spans 14 amino acids. V dropped 7 bases and J dropped 7; count of bases not matched to a gene: 9. Germline lookup yields CDR1 MNHNS and CDR2 SASEGT. The data were obtained in a study of T cells in Graves' hyperthyroidism and ophthalmopathy. Findings and limits, study-wide: Blood held most thyroid clonotypes expanded above 0.001 frequency. Ophthalmopathy could be told apart from stable hyperthyroidism with a 13 V-J model.

From RNA transcripts, TCR beta CDR3 regions were amplified. Researchers ran a first-round RT-PCR on the TCR CDR3 using the HTBI primer set. From the multiplex PCR reads, TCRdb called clonotypes with MiXCR, one entry per CDR3 protein. The profile shows around 300,000 distinct CDR3 sequences, about an eighth of them singletons. The chain carries TRBV6-1 and TRBJ1-2; 10 nucleotides line up with TRBD1. Sequences were obtained from blood. The receptor's source is a woman aged 40 to 50 with Graves' hyperthyroidism. CDR3 sequence: CASNRQGARGGYTF. CDR3 DNA: TGTGCCAGCAATAGACAGGGGGCGCGCGGTGGCTACACCTTC.